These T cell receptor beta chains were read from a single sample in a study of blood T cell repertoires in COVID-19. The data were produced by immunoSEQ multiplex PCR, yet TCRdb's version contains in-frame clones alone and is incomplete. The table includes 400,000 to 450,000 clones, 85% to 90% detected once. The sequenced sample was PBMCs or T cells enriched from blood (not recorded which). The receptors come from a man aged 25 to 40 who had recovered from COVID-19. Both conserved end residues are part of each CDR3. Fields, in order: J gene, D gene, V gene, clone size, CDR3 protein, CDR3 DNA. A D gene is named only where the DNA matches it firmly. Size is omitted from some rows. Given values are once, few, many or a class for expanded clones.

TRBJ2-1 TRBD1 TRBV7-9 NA CASSSGTVNEQFF TGTGCCAGCAGCTCCGGGACAGTCAATGAGCAGTTCTTC
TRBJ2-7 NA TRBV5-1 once CASSPLTTGYSYEQYF TGCGCCAGCAGCCCTCTAACGACAGGATACAGCTACGAGCAGTACTTC
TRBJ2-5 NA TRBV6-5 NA CASSYHREETQYF TGTGCCAGCAGTTACCACCGAGAAGAGACCCAGTACTTC
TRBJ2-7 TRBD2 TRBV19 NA CASSTHYSGSDEQYF TGTGCCAGTAGTACCCATTATAGCGGGAGCGACGAGCAGTACTTC
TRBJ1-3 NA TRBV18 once CASSPTRTASGNTIYF TGTGCCAGCTCACCCACCCGGACAGCCTCTGGAAACACCATATATTTT
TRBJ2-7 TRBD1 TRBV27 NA CASRRTGGHEQYF TGTGCCAGCAGAAGGACAGGGGGCCACGAGCAGTACTTC
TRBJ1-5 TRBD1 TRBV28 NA CASSPQGAFNQPQHF TGTGCCAGCAGTCCACAGGGGGCTTTCAATCAGCCCCAGCATTTT
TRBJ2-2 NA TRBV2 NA CASSELIRSGELFF TGTGCCAGCAGTGAACTCATTCGGTCCGGGGAGCTGTTTTTT
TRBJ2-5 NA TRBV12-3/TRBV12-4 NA CASTRGPSATQYF TGTGCCAGCACCCGAGGGCCCAGCGCGACCCAGTACTTC
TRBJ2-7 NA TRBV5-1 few CASSSGDEQYF TGCGCCAGCAGTTCCGGGGACGAGCAGTACTTC
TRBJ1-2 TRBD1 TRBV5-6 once CASSLQGQGAIYGYTF TGTGCCAGCAGCTTGCAGGGACAGGGGGCGATCTATGGCTACACCTTC
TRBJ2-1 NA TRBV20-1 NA CSASISQRYEQFF TGCAGTGCTAGTATTAGCCAGCGTTATGAGCAGTTCTTC
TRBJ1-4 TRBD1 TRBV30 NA CAWSNRGRAEKLFF TGTGCCTGGAGTAACAGGGGGCGAGCGGAAAAACTGTTTTTT
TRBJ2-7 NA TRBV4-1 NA CASSQAETGALPFYEQYF TGCGCCAGCAGCCAAGCGGAAACAGGCGCCCTACCTTTCTACGAGCAGTACTTC
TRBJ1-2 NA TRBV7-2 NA CASSLTGINYGYTF TGTGCCAGCAGCTTAACTGGTATCAACTATGGCTACACCTTC
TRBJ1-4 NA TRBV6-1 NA CASSESTTRMLTNEKLFF TGTGCCAGCAGTGAATCGACGACGAGGATGCTAACTAATGAAAAACTGTTTTTT
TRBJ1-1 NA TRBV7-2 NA CASSLRRDVATEAFF TGTGCCAGCAGCTTAAGGAGGGACGTCGCCACTGAAGCTTTCTTT
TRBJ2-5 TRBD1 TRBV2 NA CASRATGGLQETQYF TGTGCCAGCAGGGCGACAGGGGGCCTCCAAGAGACCCAGTACTTC
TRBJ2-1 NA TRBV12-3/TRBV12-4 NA CASTPTSYNEQFF TGTGCCAGCACCCCGACTAGCTACAATGAGCAGTTCTTC
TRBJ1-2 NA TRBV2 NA CASSALRGGGYTF TGTGCCAGCAGTGCATTGCGGGGGGGTGGCTACACCTTC
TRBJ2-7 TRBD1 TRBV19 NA CASSPGTGGLYEQYF TGTGCCAGTAGTCCCGGGACAGGGGGTCTCTACGAGCAGTACTTC
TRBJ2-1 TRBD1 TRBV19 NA CASSMRGGSTYNEQFF TGTGCCAGTAGTATGCGAGGGGGCTCAACCTACAATGAGCAGTTCTTC
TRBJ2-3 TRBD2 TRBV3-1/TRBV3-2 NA CASSRTSGRPDTQYF TGTGCCAGCAGCCGGACTAGCGGGAGGCCGGATACGCAGTATTTT
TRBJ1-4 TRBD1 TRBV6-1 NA CASSAYRQGAANEKLFF TGTGCCAGCAGTGCCTACCGACAGGGGGCGGCGAATGAAAAACTGTTTTTT
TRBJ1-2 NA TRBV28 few CASSPTRGSYTF TGTGCCAGCAGTCCGACCAGGGGAAGCTACACCTTC
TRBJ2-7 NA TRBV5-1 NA CASSPSGAYEQYF TGCGCCAGCAGCCCCTCCGGGGCCTACGAGCAGTACTTC
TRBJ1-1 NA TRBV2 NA CASRGDNTEAFF TGTGCCAGCAGGGGAGACAACACTGAAGCTTTCTTT
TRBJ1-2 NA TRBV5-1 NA CASSPEQDFGYTF TGCGCCAGCAGCCCGGAACAGGATTTTGGCTACACCTTC
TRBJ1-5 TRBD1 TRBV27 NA CASRRQGARENQPQHF TGTGCCAGCAGGAGACAGGGGGCGAGGGAAAATCAGCCCCAGCATTTT
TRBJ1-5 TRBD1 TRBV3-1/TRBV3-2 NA CASSVDRANQPQHF TGTGCCAGCAGCGTTGACAGGGCCAATCAGCCCCAGCATTTT
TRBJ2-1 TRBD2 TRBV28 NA CASTNSGLPSSYNEQFF TGTGCCAGCACAAATAGCGGGCTTCCTAGCTCCTACAATGAGCAGTTCTTC
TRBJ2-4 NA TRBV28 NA CASSKGRYGLGNIQYF TGTGCCAGCAGTAAAGGGAGATACGGCCTGGGGAACATTCAGTACTTC
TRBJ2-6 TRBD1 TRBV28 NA CASSLLGGQGALPGANVLTF TGTGCCAGCAGTTTATTAGGTGGACAGGGGGCCTTACCTGGGGCCAACGTCCTGACTTTC
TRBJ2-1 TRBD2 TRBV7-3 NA CASSLTGTSGYNEQFF TGTGCCAGCAGTCTCACCGGGACTAGCGGTTACAATGAGCAGTTCTTC
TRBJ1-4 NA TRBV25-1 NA CASTDSSTNEKLFF TGTGCCAGCACAGACAGTTCTACTAATGAAAAACTGTTTTTT
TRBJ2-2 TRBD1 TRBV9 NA CASSAQGNGELFF TGTGCCAGCAGCGCACAGGGGAACGGGGAGCTGTTTTTT
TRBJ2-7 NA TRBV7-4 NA CASCSGKLYEQYF TGTGCCAGCTGTTCGGGAAAGCTCTACGAGCAGTACTTC
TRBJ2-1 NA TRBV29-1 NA CSVYLSYNEQFF TGCAGCGTTTATCTCTCCTACAATGAGCAGTTCTTC
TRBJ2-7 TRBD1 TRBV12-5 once CASGLKDRVSSYEQYF TGTGCTAGTGGTTTGAAAGACAGGGTGTCTTCTTACGAGCAGTACTTC
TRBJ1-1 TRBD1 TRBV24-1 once CATSDSSTGRTEAFF TGTGCCACCAGTGATTCTTCGACAGGGCGGACTGAAGCTTTCTTT